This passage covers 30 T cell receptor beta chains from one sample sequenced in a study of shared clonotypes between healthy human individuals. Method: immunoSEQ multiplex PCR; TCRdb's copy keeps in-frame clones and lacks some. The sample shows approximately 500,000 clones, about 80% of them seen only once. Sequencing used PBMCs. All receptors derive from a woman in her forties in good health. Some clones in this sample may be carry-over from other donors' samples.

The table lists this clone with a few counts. DNA of the CDR3: TGTGCCTGGAGCTCCGGGAACACTGAAGCTTTCTTT. It is translated as CAWSSGNTEAFF. The chain joins TRBV30 to TRBJ1-1, with D unclear. The CDR3 is 12 amino acids. V lost 3 bases and J lost 1, with 6 bases in between. Germline V gene sequence: CDR1 GTSNPN, CDR2 SVGIG (reference sequence).

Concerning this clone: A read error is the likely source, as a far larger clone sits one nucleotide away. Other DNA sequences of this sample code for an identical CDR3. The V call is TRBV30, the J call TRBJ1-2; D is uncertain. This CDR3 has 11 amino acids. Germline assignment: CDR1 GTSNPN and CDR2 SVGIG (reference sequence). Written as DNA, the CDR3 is TGTGCTTGGAGTTCTCCCGCGGACTACACCTTC. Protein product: CAWSSPADYTF.

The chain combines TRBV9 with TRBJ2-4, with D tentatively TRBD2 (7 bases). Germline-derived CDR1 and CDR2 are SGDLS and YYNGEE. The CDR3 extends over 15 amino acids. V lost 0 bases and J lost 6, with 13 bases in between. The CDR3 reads CASSVEGGRGNIQYF. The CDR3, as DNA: TGTGCCAGCAGCGTAGAGGGGGGGCGCGGAAACATTCAGTACTTC.

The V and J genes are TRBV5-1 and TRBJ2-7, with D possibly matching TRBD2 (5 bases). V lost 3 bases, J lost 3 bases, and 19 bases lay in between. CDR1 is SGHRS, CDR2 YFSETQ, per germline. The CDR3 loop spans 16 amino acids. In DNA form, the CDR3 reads TGCGCCAGCAGCTGGGGTAGCCTTCAACGGGGCTACGAGCAGTACTTC. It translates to CASSWGSLQRGYEQYF.

Written as DNA, the CDR3 is TGTGCCAGCAGCAAGACTAGCGGGAGCTCCTACAATGAGCAGTTCTTC. The encoded protein is CASSKTSGSSYNEQFF. The rearrangement uses TRBV7-3 and TRBJ2-1, with TRBD2 matching 12 bases. This CDR3 has 16 amino acids. The junction had 2 bases not matched to a gene; V was cut back by 5 bases and J by 0 bases. The V gene's germline CDR1 is SGHTA and CDR2 FQGTGA.

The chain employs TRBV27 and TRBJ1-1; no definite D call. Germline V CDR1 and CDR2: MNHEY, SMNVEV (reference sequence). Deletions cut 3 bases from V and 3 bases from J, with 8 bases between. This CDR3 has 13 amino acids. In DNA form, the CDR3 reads TGTGCCAGCAGTTTGAGGAGGGACACTGAAGCTTTCTTT. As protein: CASSLRRDTEAFF.

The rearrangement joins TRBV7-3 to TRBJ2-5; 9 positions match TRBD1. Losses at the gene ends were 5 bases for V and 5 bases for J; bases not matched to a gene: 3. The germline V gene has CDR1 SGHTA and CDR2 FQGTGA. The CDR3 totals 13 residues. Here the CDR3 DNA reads TGTGCCAGCAGCCTAGGACAGGGGGAGACCCAGTACTTC. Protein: CASSLGQGETQYF.

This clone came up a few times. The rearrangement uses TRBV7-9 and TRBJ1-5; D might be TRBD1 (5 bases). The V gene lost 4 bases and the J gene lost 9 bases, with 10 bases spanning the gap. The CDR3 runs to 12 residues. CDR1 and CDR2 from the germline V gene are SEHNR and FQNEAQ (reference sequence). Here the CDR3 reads CASSSGHTPQHF. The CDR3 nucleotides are TGTGCCAGCAGCTCCGGACATACGCCCCAGCATTTT.

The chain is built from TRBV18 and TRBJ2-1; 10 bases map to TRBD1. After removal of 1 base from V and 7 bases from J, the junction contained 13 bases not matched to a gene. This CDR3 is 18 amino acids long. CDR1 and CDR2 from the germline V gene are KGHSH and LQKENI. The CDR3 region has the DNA TGTGCCAGCTCACCACGACTTCAGCGGGGACAGGGGAATAATGAGCAGTTCTTC. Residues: CASSPRLQRGQGNNEQFF.

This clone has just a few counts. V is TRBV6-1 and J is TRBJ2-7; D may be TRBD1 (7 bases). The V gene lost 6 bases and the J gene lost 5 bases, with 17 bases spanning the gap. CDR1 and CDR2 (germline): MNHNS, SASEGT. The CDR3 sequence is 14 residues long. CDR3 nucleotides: TGTGCCAGCAGGGGGACAGCGGGTGGCCACGAGCAGTACTTC. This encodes CASRGTAGGHEQYF.

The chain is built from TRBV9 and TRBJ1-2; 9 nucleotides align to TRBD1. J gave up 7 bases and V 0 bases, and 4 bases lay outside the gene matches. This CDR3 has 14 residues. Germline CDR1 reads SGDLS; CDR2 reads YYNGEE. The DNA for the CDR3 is TGTGCCAGCAGCGTAGGAGTGACAGGGGGTGGCTACACCTTC. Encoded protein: CASSVGVTGGGYTF.

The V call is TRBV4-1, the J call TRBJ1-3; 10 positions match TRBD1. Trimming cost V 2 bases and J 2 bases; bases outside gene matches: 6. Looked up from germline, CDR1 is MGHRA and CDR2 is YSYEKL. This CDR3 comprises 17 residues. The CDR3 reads CASSQTPGQGTGNTIYF. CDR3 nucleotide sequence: TGCGCCAGCAGCCAAACCCCGGGACAGGGGACTGGAAACACCATATATTTT.

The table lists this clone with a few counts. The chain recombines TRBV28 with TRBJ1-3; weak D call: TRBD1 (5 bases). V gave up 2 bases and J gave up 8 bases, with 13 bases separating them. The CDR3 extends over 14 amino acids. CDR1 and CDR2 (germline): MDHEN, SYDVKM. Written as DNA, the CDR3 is TGTGCCAGCAGTTTAGGGGGTTTTGGGGACACCATATATTTT. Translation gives CASSLGGFGDTIYF.

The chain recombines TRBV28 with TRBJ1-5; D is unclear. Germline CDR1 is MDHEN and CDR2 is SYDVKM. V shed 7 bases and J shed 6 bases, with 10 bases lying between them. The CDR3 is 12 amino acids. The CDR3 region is CASNPLSQPQHF. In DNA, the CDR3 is TGTGCCAGCAACCCATTGAGTCAGCCCCAGCATTTT.

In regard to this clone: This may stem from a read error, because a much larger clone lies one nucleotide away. DNA for the CDR3: TGTGCCACCAGCAGTCACAGGGGGGTGGAGGCCCAGTACTTC. Its translation: CATSSHRGVEAQYF. The rearrangement uses TRBV15 and TRBJ2-5; 8 bases match TRBD1. The CDR3 is 14 amino acids. V was clipped by 3 bases and J by 9 bases; unmatched bases: 9. Germline V CDR1 and CDR2: LNHNV, YYDKDF (reference sequence).

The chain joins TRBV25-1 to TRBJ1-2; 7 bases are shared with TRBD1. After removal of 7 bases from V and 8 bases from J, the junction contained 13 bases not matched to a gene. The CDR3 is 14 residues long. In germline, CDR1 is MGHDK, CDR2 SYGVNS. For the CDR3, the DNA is TGTGCCAGCACCCGGACAGGCCTTTTCAGGGGCTACACCTTC. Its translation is CASTRTGLFRGYTF.

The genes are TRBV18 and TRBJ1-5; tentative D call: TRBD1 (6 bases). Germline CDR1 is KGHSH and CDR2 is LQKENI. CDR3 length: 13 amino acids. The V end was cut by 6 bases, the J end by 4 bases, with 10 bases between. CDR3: CASSTDRNQPQHF. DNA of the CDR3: TGTGCCAGCTCCACGGACAGAAATCAGCCCCAGCATTTT.

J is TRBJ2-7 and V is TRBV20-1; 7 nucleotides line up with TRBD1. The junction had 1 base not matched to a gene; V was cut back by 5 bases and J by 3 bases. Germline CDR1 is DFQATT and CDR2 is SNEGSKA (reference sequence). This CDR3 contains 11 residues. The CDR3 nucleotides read TGCAGTGCTCGACAGGGCTACGAGCAGTACTTC. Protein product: CSARQGYEQYF.

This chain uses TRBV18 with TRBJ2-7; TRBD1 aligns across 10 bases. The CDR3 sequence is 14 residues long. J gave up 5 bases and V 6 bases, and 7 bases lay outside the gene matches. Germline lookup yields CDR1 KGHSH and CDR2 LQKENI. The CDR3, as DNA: TGTGCCAGCTCTGAGACAGGGGGCCCGCACGAGCAGTACTTC. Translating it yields CASSETGGPHEQYF.

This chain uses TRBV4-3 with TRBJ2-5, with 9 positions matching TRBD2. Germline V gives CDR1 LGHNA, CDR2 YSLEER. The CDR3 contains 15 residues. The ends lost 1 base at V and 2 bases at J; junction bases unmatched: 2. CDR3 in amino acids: CASSQGLAGQETQYF. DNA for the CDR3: TGCGCCAGCAGCCAAGGTCTAGCGGGACAAGAGACCCAGTACTTC.

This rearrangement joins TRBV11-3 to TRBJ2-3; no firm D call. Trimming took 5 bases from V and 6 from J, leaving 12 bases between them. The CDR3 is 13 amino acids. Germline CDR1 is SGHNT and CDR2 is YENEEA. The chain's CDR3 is CASSLPGRDTQYF. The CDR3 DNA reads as TGTGCCAGCAGCCTCCCCGGCCGGGATACGCAGTATTTT.

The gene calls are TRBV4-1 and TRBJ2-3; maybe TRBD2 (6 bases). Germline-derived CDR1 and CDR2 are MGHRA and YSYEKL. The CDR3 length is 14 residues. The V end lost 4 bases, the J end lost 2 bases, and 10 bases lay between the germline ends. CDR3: CASSPGGTTDTQYF. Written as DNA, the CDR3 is TGCGCCAGCAGCCCCGGGGGAACCACAGATACGCAGTATTTT.

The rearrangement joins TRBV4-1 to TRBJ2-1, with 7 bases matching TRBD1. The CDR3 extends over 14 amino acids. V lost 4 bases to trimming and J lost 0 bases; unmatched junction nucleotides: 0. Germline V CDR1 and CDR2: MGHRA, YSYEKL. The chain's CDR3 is CASSRDSSYNEQFF. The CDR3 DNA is TGCGCCAGCAGCCGGGACAGCTCCTACAATGAGCAGTTCTTC.

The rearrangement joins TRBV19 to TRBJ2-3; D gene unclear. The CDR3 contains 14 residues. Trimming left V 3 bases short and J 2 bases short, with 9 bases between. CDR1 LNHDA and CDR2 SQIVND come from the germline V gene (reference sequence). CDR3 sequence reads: CASSIDGSTDTQYF. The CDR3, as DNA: TGTGCCAGTAGTATCGACGGGTCCACAGATACGCAGTATTTT. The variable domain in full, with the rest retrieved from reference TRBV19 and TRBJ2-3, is DGGITQSPKYLFRKEGQNVTLSCEQNLNHDAMYWYRQDPGQGLRLIYYSQIVNDFQKGDIAEGYSVSREKKESFPLTVTSAQKNPTAFYLCASSIDGSTDTQYFGPGTRLTVL.

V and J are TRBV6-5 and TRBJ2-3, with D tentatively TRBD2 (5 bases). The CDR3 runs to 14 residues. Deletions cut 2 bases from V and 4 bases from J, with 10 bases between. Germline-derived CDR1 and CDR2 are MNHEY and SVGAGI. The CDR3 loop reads CASSYTADSDTQYF. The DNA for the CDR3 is TGTGCCAGCAGTTACACCGCGGACTCAGATACGCAGTATTTT.

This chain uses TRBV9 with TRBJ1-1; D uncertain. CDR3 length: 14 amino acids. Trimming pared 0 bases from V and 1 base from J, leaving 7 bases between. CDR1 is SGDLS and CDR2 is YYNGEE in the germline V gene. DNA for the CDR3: TGTGCCAGCAGCGTAGGTCAAGCGAACACTGAAGCTTTCTTT. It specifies CASSVGQANTEAFF.

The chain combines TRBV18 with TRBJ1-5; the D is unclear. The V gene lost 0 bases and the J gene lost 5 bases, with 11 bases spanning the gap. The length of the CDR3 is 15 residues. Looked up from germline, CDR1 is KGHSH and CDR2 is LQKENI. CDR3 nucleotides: TGTGCCAGCTCACCACCGATAAGAGGCGATCAGCCCCAGCATTTT. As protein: CASSPPIRGDQPQHF.

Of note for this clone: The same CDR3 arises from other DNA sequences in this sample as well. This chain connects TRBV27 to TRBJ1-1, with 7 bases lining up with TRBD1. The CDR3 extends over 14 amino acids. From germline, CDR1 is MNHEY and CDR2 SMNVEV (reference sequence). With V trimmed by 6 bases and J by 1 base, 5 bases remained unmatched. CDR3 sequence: CASSPGTANTEAFF. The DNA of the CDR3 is TGTGCCAGCAGCCCAGGGACAGCGAACACTGAAGCTTTCTTT.

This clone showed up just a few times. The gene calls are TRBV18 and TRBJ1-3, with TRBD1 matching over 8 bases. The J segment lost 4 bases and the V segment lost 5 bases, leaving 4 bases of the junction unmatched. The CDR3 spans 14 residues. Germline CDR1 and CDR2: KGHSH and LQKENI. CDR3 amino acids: CASSWTGTGNTIYF. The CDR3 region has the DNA TGTGCCAGCTCATGGACAGGGACAGGAAACACCATATATTTT.

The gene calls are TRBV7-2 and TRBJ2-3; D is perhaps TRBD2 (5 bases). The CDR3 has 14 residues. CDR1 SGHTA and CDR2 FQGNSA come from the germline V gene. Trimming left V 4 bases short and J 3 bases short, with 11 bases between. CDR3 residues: CASSSKRGTDTQYF. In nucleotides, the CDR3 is TGTGCCAGCAGCTCCAAACGGGGAACAGATACGCAGTATTTT.